These 26 T cell receptor beta chains were sequenced from one sample in a study of T cell responses to AZD1222 COVID-19 vaccine. Assay used: immunoSEQ multiplex PCR; TCRdb lists only in-frame clones, some missing. In the table there are 170,000 or so clones, 90% of which are singletons. Sequencing used peripheral blood, obtained on day 0 of AZD1222 vaccination. The source is an adult in good health.

The chain has TRBV6-5 and TRBJ2-7; no reliable D call. Germline V gives CDR1 MNHEY, CDR2 SVGAGI. V lost 0 bases to trimming and J lost 0 bases, with 12 bases between them. The CDR3 has 16 amino acids. CDR3 DNA: TGTGCCAGCAGTTACTCGCACGTCGAGAGCTCCTACGAGCAGTACTTC. Translation gives CASSYSHVESSYEQYF.

This chain links TRBV5-1 with TRBJ1-2; D not certain. V lost 0 bases and J lost 2, with 5 bases in between. This CDR3 has 13 amino acids. The germline V gene encodes CDR1 SGHRS and CDR2 YFSETQ. CDR3 DNA sequence: TGCGCCAGCAGCTTGGCCACGAACTATGGCTACACCTTC. This codes for CASSLATNYGYTF.

This sequence joins TRBV19 and TRBJ2-7; no firm D call. Per germline, CDR1 LNHDA and CDR2 SQIVND (reference sequence). The V end was cut by 5 bases, the J end by 3 bases, with 11 bases between. The CDR3 is made up of 13 amino acids. CDR3 in DNA: TGTGCCAGTAGTCCCCCCTCCAGCTACGAGCAGTACTTC. Encoded protein: CASSPPSSYEQYF.

The chain carries TRBV7-3 and TRBJ2-5; the D gene could be TRBD1 or TRBD2 (6 bases each). V was pared by 2 bases and J by 5 bases, with 18 bases between. CDR3 size: 16 residues. The germline V gene has CDR1 SGHTA and CDR2 FQGTGA. The CDR3 bases are TGTGCCAGCAGCTTAGTCCCCCGGGGGCCTAGGGAGACCCAGTACTTC. Its protein product is CASSLVPRGPRETQYF.

The V gene is TRBV2, the J gene TRBJ1-3; D gene unclear. Germline V gene sequence: CDR1 SNHLY, CDR2 FYNNEI. This CDR3 contains 17 residues. Trimming cost V 2 bases and J 0 bases, with 14 bases left between them. CDR3 amino acids: CASSEIETRYSGNTIYF. The CDR3, as DNA: TGTGCCAGCAGTGAAATCGAGACTCGATACTCTGGAAACACCATATATTTT. Full variable domain (missing parts from reference TRBV2 and TRBJ1-3): EPEVTQTPSHQVTQMGQEVILRCVPISNHLYFYWYRQILGQKVEFLVSFYNNEISEKSEIFDDQFSVERPDGSNFTLKIRSTKLEDSAMYFCASSEIETRYSGNTIYFGEGSWLTVV.

The chain carries TRBV20-1 and TRBJ1-1; D is undetermined. Deletions cut 3 bases from V and 5 bases from J, with 16 bases between. The CDR3 spans 14 residues. The germline CDR1 and CDR2 sequences are DFQATT and SNEGSKA (reference sequence). Here the CDR3 DNA reads TGCAGTGCTAGTACGGGTAGGGTGGTTACTGAAGCTTTCTTT. This gives the protein CSASTGRVVTEAFF.

The chain's CDR3 is CASSLAGSGYQETQYF. The CDR3 nucleotides are TGTGCCAGCAGCTTAGCGGGATCGGGGTACCAAGAGACCCAGTACTTC. This chain links TRBV7-2 with TRBJ2-5; weak D call: TRBD2 (5 bases). The germline CDR1 and CDR2 sequences are SGHTA and FQGNSA. The CDR3 is 16 residues long. The V and J ends lost 0 bases and 0 bases respectively, with 11 bases between them.

The J gene is TRBJ2-1, the V gene TRBV7-2; 14 bases are shared with TRBD2. The CDR3 runs 15 residues. V lost 4 bases to trimming and J lost 6 bases; unmatched junction nucleotides: 2. Germline V gene sequence: CDR1 SGHTA, CDR2 FQGNSA. The CDR3 protein is CASSWGLAGANEQFF. The CDR3 DNA reads TGTGCCAGCAGCTGGGGACTAGCGGGGGCCAATGAGCAGTTCTTC.

The V and J genes are TRBV9 and TRBJ1-3; 7 bases are a match to TRBD1. The CDR3 sequence is 16 residues long. With 5 bases clipped from V and 0 bases from J, the junction kept 8 bases outside the gene matches. CDR1 is SGDLS, CDR2 YYNGEE, per germline. This chain's CDR3 is CASSRQGPTSGNTIYF. The CDR3 coding sequence is TGTGCCAGCAGTAGACAGGGACCTACCTCTGGAAACACCATATATTTT.

This clone has a handful of counts. The chain uses TRBV3-1 (or the pseudogene TRBV3-2) and TRBJ1-1, with a tentative D call TRBD1 (5 bases). The germline V gene has CDR1 LGHDT and CDR2 YNNKEL (reference sequence). V shed 10 bases and J shed 6 bases, with 15 bases lying between them. The CDR3 loop spans 12 amino acids. The CDR3 loop reads CATSTGAAEAFF. CDR3 bases: TGTGCCACCTCCACAGGTGCGGCTGAAGCTTTCTTT.

The rearrangement links TRBV19 to TRBJ2-1; TRBD2 matches at 12 bases. CDR1 and CDR2 from the germline V gene are LNHDA and SQIVND (reference sequence). Germline trimming cut 7 bases from V and 4 bases from J; bases unmatched to any gene: 5. This CDR3 contains 15 residues. CDR3 DNA: TGTGCCAGTACTTCAACTAGCGGGGGGTACAATGAGCAGTTCTTC. It is translated as CASTSTSGGYNEQFF.

This chain connects TRBV4-2 to TRBJ1-2, with a weak D call TRBD1 (5 bases). V was trimmed by 3 bases and J by 0 bases, leaving 11 bases between them. Germline assignment: CDR1 LGHNA and CDR2 YNFKEQ. The length of the CDR3 is 15 residues. DNA for the CDR3: TGTGCCAGCAGCCAGGACCGACAGTCTAACTATGGCTACACCTTC. It yields the protein CASSQDRQSNYGYTF.

The V and J genes are TRBV9 and TRBJ1-1; 8 bases match TRBD1. Germline assignment: CDR1 SGDLS and CDR2 YYNGEE. The V gene end was trimmed by 3 bases and the J gene end by 7 bases; junction bases not matched to a gene: 8. This CDR3 is 14 amino acids long. The CDR3 nucleotides read TGTGCCAGCAGCGGCTTAGGGACAGGCAGTGAAGCTTTCTTT. Residues: CASSGLGTGSEAFF.

A single count supports this clone. The chain carries TRBV6-5 and TRBJ2-5; D gene ambiguous. The V gene's germline CDR1 is MNHEY and CDR2 SVGAGI. V was cut by 6 bases and J by 5 bases, with 13 bases left in between. The CDR3 runs to 13 residues. CDR3 region: CASRRGVVETQYF. The DNA for the CDR3 is TGTGCCAGCAGACGTGGGGTGGTTGAGACCCAGTACTTC.

The V gene is TRBV7-2, the J gene TRBJ2-7, with 11 positions matching TRBD1. V shed 6 bases, J shed 5 bases, and the junction held 3 bases outside the gene matches. This CDR3 is 13 amino acids long. CDR1 is SGHTA and CDR2 is FQGNSA in the germline V gene. The CDR3 DNA is TGTGCCAGCAGACGGGACAGGGGGGACGAGCAGTACTTC. Amino acid sequence: CASRRDRGDEQYF.

V is TRBV19 and J is TRBJ2-1, with unresolved D. The V gene lost 0 bases and the J gene lost 0 bases, with 9 bases spanning the gap. This CDR3 spans 16 amino acids. Germline V lookup: CDR1 LNHDA, CDR2 SQIVND (reference sequence). The CDR3 protein is CASSIDGASSYNEQFF. In nucleotides, the CDR3 is TGTGCCAGTAGTATAGATGGTGCGAGCTCCTACAATGAGCAGTTCTTC. Using reference TRBV19 and TRBJ2-1 for the parts outside the CDR3, the full variable domain is DGGITQSPKYLFRKEGQNVTLSCEQNLNHDAMYWYRQDPGQGLRLIYYSQIVNDFQKGDIAEGYSVSREKKESFPLTVTSAQKNPTAFYLCASSIDGASSYNEQFFGPGTRLTVL.

In DNA form, the CDR3 reads TGTGCCAGCAGCCCCTCGGGTCGCCACAAAACAGCTAACTATGGCTACACCTTC. It is translated as CASSPSGRHKTANYGYTF. The chain uses TRBV7-8 and TRBJ1-2; D unresolved. The V end was cut by 5 bases, the J end by 0 bases, with 22 bases between. Germline CDR1 and CDR2: SGHVS and FQNEAQ. The CDR3 sequence is 18 residues long.

The V call is TRBV29-1, the J call TRBJ1-1, with no clear D. This CDR3 has 15 amino acids. The germline CDR1 and CDR2 sequences are SQVTM and ANQGSEA. Trimming removed 4 bases at V and 3 bases at J, with 18 bases between. The CDR3 nucleotides read TGCAGCGTTGTTCCGCCCGGGCGGGTGGACACTGAAGCTTTCTTT. This translates into CSVVPPGRVDTEAFF.

The chain carries TRBV5-8 and TRBJ1-3, with 9 bases fitting TRBD1. V lost 4 bases, J lost 0 bases, and 8 bases stayed unmatched. Germline V gives CDR1 SGHTS, CDR2 YDEGEE. The CDR3 has 17 amino acids. CDR3 amino acids: CASSTWTGVSSGNTIYF. The DNA for the CDR3 is TGTGCCAGCAGCACCTGGACAGGGGTCAGCTCTGGAAACACCATATATTTT.

About this clone: The DNA is left out, because the CDR3 cannot be placed on it with certainty; the CDR3 is given as TCRdb lists it. J is TRBJ1-1 and V is TRBV19; the table's D call, TRBD1, was not checked against the DNA. The CDR3 length equals 14 residues, ends included. Germline CDR1 is LNHDA and CDR2 is SQIVND (reference sequence). The CDR3 here is CASSIVSGQGEAFF.

A word on this clone: One end of the junction fails to match germline, which may point to a read error. CDR3 region: CASSLAAFNEQFF. The CDR3 region has the DNA TGTGCTAGCAGCTTAGCGGCATTCAATGAGCAGTTCTTC. The V gene is TRBV7-7, the J gene TRBJ2-1, with TRBD2 as a possible D gene (6 bases). The germline V gene has CDR1 SSHAT and CDR2 FNYEAQ (reference sequence). This CDR3 region has 13 residues.

This chain connects TRBV7-9 to TRBJ1-1; D is perhaps TRBD1 (6 bases). Between the trimmed V and J ends, which lost 5 bases and 0 bases, there was a span of 13 bases. In germline, CDR1 is SEHNR, CDR2 FQNEAQ (reference sequence). CDR3 length: 15 amino acids. CDR3 sequence: CASSLRDNLNTEAFF. DNA for the CDR3: TGTGCCAGCAGCCTCCGGGACAACCTGAACACTGAAGCTTTCTTT.

This chain joins TRBV7-8 and TRBJ1-6; possibly TRBD1 for D (5 bases). The CDR3 is made up of 15 amino acids. Germline V CDR1 and CDR2: SGHVS, FQNEAQ. V lost 1 base to trimming and J lost 4 bases, with 8 bases between them. The CDR3 is CASSLGQTYNSPLHF. The CDR3 bases are TGTGCCAGCAGCTTAGGACAGACTTATAATTCACCCCTCCACTTT.

This CDR3 reads CASSPRQAALFF. The CDR3 bases are TGTGCCAGTAGTCCCCGACAGGCCGCGCTGTTTTTT. The genes are TRBV19 and TRBJ1-4; D might be TRBD1 (6 bases). Germline lookup yields CDR1 LNHDA and CDR2 SQIVND (reference sequence). The CDR3 length is 12 residues. Trimming left V 5 bases short and J 14 bases short, with 15 bases between.

V is TRBV6-6 and J is TRBJ2-3; the match to TRBD1 covers 9 bases. Germline V gives CDR1 MNHNY, CDR2 SVGAGI (reference sequence). Germline trimming cut 1 base from V and 6 bases from J; bases unmatched to any gene: 8. The CDR3 runs to 16 residues. CDR3 coding DNA: TGTGCCAGCAGTTACTTATCAGGACAGGGGCTTGATACGCAGTATTTT. This sequence encodes CASSYLSGQGLDTQYF.

This clone was detected a few times. The J gene is TRBJ2-2, the V gene TRBV5-5; TRBD1 aligns across 10 bases. CDR1 and CDR2 (germline): SGHKS, YYEKEE (reference sequence). Germline trimming cut 8 bases from V and 6 bases from J; bases unmatched to any gene: 16. This CDR3 is built from 17 residues. The CDR3 here is CASTSHAGQGFAGELFF. DNA for the CDR3: TGTGCCAGTACCTCCCACGCGGGACAGGGGTTCGCCGGGGAGCTGTTTTTT.